This T cell receptor (beta chain) comes out of a study of cytomegalovirus exposure and HLA in healthy donors. The CDR3 covers 12 residues. The trim removed 7 bases at V and 3 bases at J, leaving 5 bases unmatched. Germline loops: CDR1 GTSNPN, CDR2 SVGIG (reference sequence). Study conclusions and caveats: Rates of TCR association differed by HLA locus in a later analysis, with DRB1 highest and HLA-C lowest.

13 Jbeta primers and 60 Vbeta primers were used for the PCR. Produced via immunoSEQ multiplex PCR; TCRdb's table is partial and in-frame only. The sample yields some 180,000 clones, almost 75% seen once. This clone was seen only a few times. What it binds is unknown. Sequencing was performed on PBMCs. The chain has TRBV30 and TRBJ2-5, with TRBD2 identical over 7 bases. The sequence was collected from a woman younger than 30 in good health and CMV-seropositive. In nucleotides, the CDR3 is TGTGCCTACGAGAGCGGGGAAGAGACCCAGTACTTC. This encodes CAYESGEETQYF.